The 26 T cell receptor beta chains given below trace back to one sample, sequenced in a study of OX40 agonist ivuxolimab in advanced cancers. Sequencing was performed with immunoSEQ multiplex PCR; in TCRdb, only in-frame clones are kept and a portion is missing. The table lists 81,000 or so clones, 90% to 95% of them singletons. The sequences come from CD4+ or CD8+ T cells sorted from blood, collected in a trial of the OX40 agonist ivuxolimab. Every receptor here comes from an adult with an advanced solid tumor such as melanoma, head and neck, liver or kidney cancer.

This sequence joins TRBV10-3 and TRBJ1-5; TRBD1 is a possible D gene (5 bases). CDR1 is ENHRY, CDR2 SYGVKD, per germline. The CDR3 runs 15 residues. The V and J ends lost 3 bases and 3 bases respectively, with 12 bases between them. The CDR3 reads CAISDKVGDNQPQHF. The DNA of the CDR3 is TGTGCCATCAGTGATAAGGTAGGGGACAATCAGCCCCAGCATTTT.

The V and J genes are TRBV28 and TRBJ1-1; D unclear. The CDR3 is 11 amino acids. The germline V gene encodes CDR1 MDHEN and CDR2 SYDVKM. V shed 7 bases and J shed 2 bases, with 5 bases lying between them. The CDR3 spells CASTYNTEAFF. DNA for the CDR3: TGTGCCAGCACCTATAACACTGAAGCTTTCTTT.

The chain uses TRBV19 and TRBJ2-1; perhaps TRBD2 as D (5 bases). V was clipped by 9 bases and J by 1 base, with 10 bases between them. Looked up from germline, CDR1 is LNHDA and CDR2 is SQIVND (reference sequence). The CDR3 totals 13 residues. CDR3 nucleotide sequence: TGTGCCAGCACCGGGGTATCCTACAATGAGCAGTTCTTC. This sequence encodes CASTGVSYNEQFF.

In its sample, this clone was seen once. V and J are TRBV7-9 and TRBJ2-1; possible D gene TRBD1, 7 bases. The CDR3 extends over 16 amino acids. With 4 bases removed from V and 10 bases from J, the gap between germline ends came to 23 bases. Germline values: CDR1 SEHNR, CDR2 FQNEAQ (reference sequence). CDR3: CASSSQEGQSLGEQFF. The DNA of the CDR3 is TGTGCCAGCAGCTCTCAGGAGGGACAGTCCCTCGGGGAGCAGTTCTTC.

The chain uses TRBV5-6 and TRBJ2-1; D is perhaps TRBD1 or TRBD2 (5 bases each). CDR1 is SGHDT and CDR2 is YYEEEE in the germline V gene. With 0 bases removed from V and 5 bases from J, the gap between germline ends came to 12 bases. The CDR3 is 15 residues long. The CDR3 bases are TGTGCCAGCAGCTTGGCCGGGACGTTCCACAATGAGCAGTTCTTC. The encoded protein is CASSLAGTFHNEQFF.

This chain connects TRBV30 to TRBJ1-1, with TRBD1 identical over 9 bases. Trimming cost V 5 bases and J 2 bases; bases outside gene matches: 6. CDR1 is GTSNPN and CDR2 is SVGIG in the germline V gene (reference sequence). The CDR3 sequence is 14 residues long. This CDR3 reads CAWATGQGNTEAFF. The CDR3 region has the DNA TGTGCCTGGGCCACGGGACAGGGAAACACTGAAGCTTTCTTT. The variable domain in full, completed from reference TRBV30 and TRBJ1-1, reads SQTIHQWPATLVQPVGSPLSLECTVEGTSNPNLYWYRQAAGRGLQLLFYSVGIGQISSEVPQNLSASRPQDRQFILSSKKLLLSDSGFYLCAWATGQGNTEAFFGQGTRLTVV.

The rearrangement links TRBV9 to TRBJ1-4, with D possibly TRBD1 on 6 matching bases. Germline V gene data show CDR1 as SGDLS and CDR2 as YYNGEE. This CDR3 is 14 amino acids long. Trimming left V 3 bases short and J 12 bases short, with 18 bases between. CDR3 DNA: TGTGCCAGCAGCGCCAAAGCGGGGGGCAGGGAACTGTTTTTT. Its protein product is CASSAKAGGRELFF.

The chain links TRBV10-3 to TRBJ2-7; no definite D call. There are 13 residues in the CDR3. From germline, CDR1 is ENHRY and CDR2 SYGVKD. V lost 5 bases to trimming and J lost 2 bases, with 10 bases between them. The CDR3, as DNA: TGTGCCATCAGTTCCGGTAACCCCTACGAGCAGTACTTC. Translating it yields CAISSGNPYEQYF.

V gene TRBV6-6 combines with J gene TRBJ1-2, with D maybe TRBD1 (6 bases). The germline V gene has CDR1 MNHNY and CDR2 SVGAGI (reference sequence). This CDR3 comprises 14 residues. The V gene lost 2 bases and the J gene lost 4 bases, with 11 bases spanning the gap. The CDR3, as DNA: TGTGCCAGCAGTTACGCGGGACATCTCTATGGCTACACCTTC. Its protein is CASSYAGHLYGYTF.

This chain uses TRBV7-6 with TRBJ1-4; possible D gene TRBD1, 6 bases. V lost 5 bases to trimming and J lost 8 bases, with 15 bases between them. This CDR3 contains 14 residues. Germline V gives CDR1 SGHVS, CDR2 FNYEAQ. Here the CDR3 reads CASSRGTNGEKLFF. The CDR3 nucleotides are TGTGCCAGCAGCCGCGGGACAAATGGGGAAAAACTGTTTTTT.

The rearrangement links TRBV7-8 to TRBJ2-7, with TRBD1 matching over 7 bases. With 2 bases clipped from V and 6 bases from J, the junction kept 1 base outside the gene matches. The germline V gene has CDR1 SGHVS and CDR2 FQNEAQ. The CDR3 runs 12 residues. CDR3 in amino acids: CASSLTGAEQYF. The CDR3 bases are TGTGCCAGCAGCTTAACAGGGGCCGAGCAGTACTTC.

The chain's CDR3 is CASSLERRADSSGANVLTF. As DNA, the CDR3 is TGTGCCAGCAGCTTAGAGCGCCGGGCCGATAGCTCTGGGGCCAACGTCCTGACTTTC. The chain combines TRBV7-9 with TRBJ2-6; D is unclear. The CDR3 length is 19 residues. V lost 1 base and J 0 bases, leaving 16 bases between the germline ends. The germline V gene encodes CDR1 SEHNR and CDR2 FQNEAQ (reference sequence).

The gene calls are TRBV7-6 and TRBJ2-7, with D possibly TRBD2 on 5 matching bases. The ends were cut back, 6 bases at V and 2 bases at J, with 14 bases in the middle. This CDR3 is 14 amino acids long. Germline lookup yields CDR1 SGHVS and CDR2 FNYEAQ. For the CDR3, the DNA is TGTGCCAGCAGGTCCGGAGAGGGCGCCTACGAGCAGTACTTC. It encodes CASRSGEGAYEQYF.

The chain's CDR3 is CASSQAYEQYF. CDR3 DNA sequence: TGTGCCAGCAGCCAAGCCTACGAGCAGTACTTC. The chain combines TRBV4-2 with TRBJ2-7; D remains ambiguous. The CDR3 contains 11 residues. The V end lost 1 base, the J end lost 2 bases, and 0 bases lay between the germline ends. Per germline, CDR1 LGHNA and CDR2 YNFKEQ.

The chain links TRBV5-6 to TRBJ2-1; D call uncertain. This CDR3 spans 13 amino acids. V dropped 4 bases and J dropped 8 bases, with 13 bases sitting between them. Germline CDR1 reads SGHDT; CDR2 reads YYEEEE. The CDR3 spells CASSPRILDEQFF. For the CDR3, the DNA is TGTGCCAGCAGCCCTAGGATTCTGGATGAGCAGTTCTTC. Together with reference TRBV5-6 and TRBJ2-1, the CDR3 gives the full variable domain: DAGVTQSPTHLIKTRGQQVTLRCSPKSGHDTVSWYQQALGQGPQFIFQYYEEEERQRGNFPDRFSGHQFPNYSSELNVNALLLGDSALYLCASSPRILDEQFFGPGTRLTVL.

The chain uses TRBV7-8 and TRBJ1-1; a possible D gene is TRBD1 (5 bases). The V end lost 3 bases, the J end lost 8 bases, and 19 bases lay between the germline ends. The CDR3 is 15 amino acids. Germline CDR1 and CDR2: SGHVS and FQNEAQ. CDR3 nucleotides: TGTGCCAGCAGCTTTATCCCAGGGAACCATAGAGAAGCTTTCTTT. This gives the protein CASSFIPGNHREAFF. Combining the CDR3 with reference TRBV7-8 and TRBJ1-1 gives the whole variable domain GAGVSQSPRYKVAKRGQDVALRCDPISGHVSLFWYQQALGQGPEFLTYFQNEAQLDKSGLPSDRFFAERPEGSVSTLKIQRTQQEDSAVYLCASSFIPGNHREAFFGQGTRLTVV.

The gene calls are TRBV4-3 and TRBJ2-1; TRBD1 matches at 9 bases. The CDR3 runs 15 residues. The V and J ends lost 4 bases and 1 base, in that order; junction bases with no gene match: 2. Looked up from germline, CDR1 is LGHNA and CDR2 is YSLEER. The chain's CDR3 is CASSRDRGSYNEQFF. The CDR3 region has the DNA TGCGCCAGCAGCCGCGACAGGGGGTCCTACAATGAGCAGTTCTTC.

The chain links TRBV28 to TRBJ2-2; TRBD1 matches 9 bases. Germline CDR1 is MDHEN and CDR2 is SYDVKM. With 2 bases clipped from V and 3 bases from J, the junction kept 1 base outside the gene matches. The CDR3 is 15 amino acids. CDR3 protein: CASSLRDRDTGELFF. CDR3 nucleotide sequence: TGTGCCAGCAGTTTAAGGGACAGGGACACCGGGGAGCTGTTTTTT.

The chain uses TRBV9 and TRBJ2-1, with D unresolved. V lost 5 bases and J 5 bases, leaving 11 bases between the germline ends. Germline CDR1 SGDLS, CDR2 YYNGEE. This CDR3 comprises 13 residues. As DNA, the CDR3 is TGTGCCAGCAGTAGCACACCTGACAATGAGCAGTTCTTC. It is translated as CASSSTPDNEQFF.

The V call is TRBV11-2, the J call TRBJ1-2, with 10 bases identical to TRBD1. Germline V lookup: CDR1 SGHAT, CDR2 FQNNGV. V lost 2 bases and J lost 7; bases outside the gene matches: 16. CDR3 length: 18 residues. Here the CDR3 reads CASSLRLGVTDRGLGYTF. In nucleotides, the CDR3 is TGTGCCAGCAGCTTAAGGTTGGGCGTGACAGACAGGGGGCTTGGCTACACCTTC.

V usage is TRBV19 and J usage is TRBJ2-1, with 12 bases fitting TRBD2. V trimming: 4 bases; J trimming: 6 bases; junction bases outside the gene matches: 4. Looked up from germline, CDR1 is LNHDA and CDR2 is SQIVND (reference sequence). CDR3 size: 15 residues. CDR3 nucleotides: TGTGCCAGTAGTACCCCGGGACTAGCGGGCAATGAGCAGTTCTTC. Residues: CASSTPGLAGNEQFF. The variable domain in full, completed from reference TRBV19 and TRBJ2-1, reads DGGITQSPKYLFRKEGQNVTLSCEQNLNHDAMYWYRQDPGQGLRLIYYSQIVNDFQKGDIAEGYSVSREKKESFPLTVTSAQKNPTAFYLCASSTPGLAGNEQFFGPGTRLTVL.

The chain joins TRBV6-5 to TRBJ2-2; 9 bases fit TRBD2. V dropped 2 bases and J dropped 5; count of bases not matched to a gene: 6. This CDR3 contains 16 residues. CDR1 is MNHEY, CDR2 SVGAGI, per germline. The CDR3 spells CASSYDILAGTGELFF. The CDR3 DNA follows: TGTGCCAGCAGTTACGACATCCTAGCGGGGACCGGGGAGCTGTTTTTT.

The chain combines TRBV6-1 with TRBJ2-5; D is perhaps TRBD2 (7 bases). The ends were cut back, 2 bases at V and 1 base at J, with 17 bases in the middle. Germline V gives CDR1 MNHNS, CDR2 SASEGT. The CDR3 contains 17 residues. CDR3 in DNA: TGTGCCAGCAGTGAAAGGGCACTGGGGGGGCTCCAAGAGACCCAGTACTTC. Protein: CASSERALGGLQETQYF.

V usage is TRBV6-6 and J usage is TRBJ1-5, with D possibly being TRBD1 (5 bases). The germline V gene has CDR1 MNHNY and CDR2 SVGAGI (reference sequence). Trimming took off 2 bases at V and 2 bases at J, with 10 bases between the two ends. The CDR3 consists of 15 residues. For the CDR3, the DNA is TGTGCCAGCAGTTACCTGGTAGGGGGCAATCAGCCCCAGCATTTT. It is translated as CASSYLVGGNQPQHF.

J is TRBJ1-4 and V is TRBV7-9, with D possibly TRBD1 on 5 matching bases. CDR3 size: 16 residues. V was shortened by 5 bases and J by 5 bases, with 18 bases between the two germline ends. CDR1 is SEHNR, CDR2 FQNEAQ, per germline (reference sequence). The CDR3 sequence: CASSLREGAANEKLFF. Here the CDR3 DNA reads TGTGCCAGCAGCCTTCGCGAAGGGGCAGCGAATGAAAAACTGTTTTTT.

CDR3 coding DNA: TGCGCCAGCAGCCAAGATCAAGGCCGTGGAAACACCATATATTTT. Its translation: CASSQDQGRGNTIYF. The chain couples TRBV4-3 to TRBJ1-3; D is ambiguous. This CDR3 has 15 residues. The V end was cut by 0 bases, the J end by 3 bases, with 9 bases between. Germline V gene lookup returns CDR1 LGHNA and CDR2 YSLEER.